This T cell receptor (beta chain) was sequenced during a study of blood T cell repertoires in COVID-19. Study context: From T cells, B-cell-depleted T cells, or PBMCs came the material, which was cDNA or gDNA.

Measured with immunoSEQ multiplex PCR; TCRdb has only the in-frame clones, and not every one. The sample lists around 100,000 clones, approximately 90% occurring once. CDR3 length: 17 amino acids. The chain combines TRBV21-1 with TRBJ1-1; TRBD1 reflects the table's D call only, with no check against the DNA. TRBV21-1 is designated a pseudogene. Sequenced sample: peripheral blood. The receptor comes from a man in his forties or fifties with acute or convalescent COVID-19. CDR3 sequence reads: CASSKALGGRGNTEAFF. The CDR3 DNA sequence: TGTGCCAGCAGCAAAGCGCTAGGGGGCAGGGGGAACACTGAAGCTTTCTTT.